The sequence of this T cell receptor beta chain was determined in a study of blood T cell repertoires in COVID-19. For the study at large: T cells, B-cell-depleted T cells, or PBMCs supplied cDNA or gDNA.

As originally analysed: Nucleated cell number was recorded as an estimate derived from reference gene primer amplification. This table comes from immunoSEQ multiplex PCR, and its TCRdb copy is limited to in-frame clones, with some not included. Clone size and the V and J calls come from that table; the DNA yielded D and trimming. The sample lists roughly 250,000 clones, roughly 90% occurring once. This CDR3 has 16 residues. From germline, CDR1 is LGHDT and CDR2 YNNKEL (reference sequence). The junction had 5 bases not matched to a gene; V was cut back by 4 bases and J by 1 base. V usage is TRBV3-1 (or the pseudogene TRBV3-2) and J usage is TRBJ2-7, with 12 bases matching TRBD2. The origin of this receptor is a woman aged 25 to 39 with acute or convalescent COVID-19. What was sequenced was peripheral blood. The CDR3 is CASSPKTSGRSYEQYF. CDR3 coding DNA: TGTGCCAGCAGCCCTAAGACTAGCGGGAGATCCTACGAGCAGTACTTC.